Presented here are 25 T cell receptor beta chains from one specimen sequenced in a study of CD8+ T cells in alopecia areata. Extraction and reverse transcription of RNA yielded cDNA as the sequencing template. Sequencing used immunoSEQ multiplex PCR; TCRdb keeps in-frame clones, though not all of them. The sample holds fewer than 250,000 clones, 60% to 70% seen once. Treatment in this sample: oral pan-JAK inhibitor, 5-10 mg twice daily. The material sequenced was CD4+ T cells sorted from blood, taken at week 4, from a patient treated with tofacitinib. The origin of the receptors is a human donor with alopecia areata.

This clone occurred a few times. The CDR3 protein is CASNFGAAGNTIYF. CDR3 nucleotides: TGTGCCAGCAATTTTGGGGCTGCAGGAAACACCATATATTTT. The chain has TRBV28 and TRBJ1-3; possibly TRBD1 for D (5 bases). Germline V gene data show CDR1 as MDHEN and CDR2 as SYDVKM. V was shortened by 7 bases and J by 4 bases, with 14 bases between the two germline ends. The CDR3 extends over 14 amino acids.

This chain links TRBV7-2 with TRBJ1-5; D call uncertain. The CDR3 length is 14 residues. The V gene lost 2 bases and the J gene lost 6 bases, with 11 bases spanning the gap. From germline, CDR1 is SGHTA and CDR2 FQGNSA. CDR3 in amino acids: CASSLLGPGQPQHF. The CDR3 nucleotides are TGTGCCAGCAGCTTATTGGGTCCTGGTCAGCCCCAGCATTTT.

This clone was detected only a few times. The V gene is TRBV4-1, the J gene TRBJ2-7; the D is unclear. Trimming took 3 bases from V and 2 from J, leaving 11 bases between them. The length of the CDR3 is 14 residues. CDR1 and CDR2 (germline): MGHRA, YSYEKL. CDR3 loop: CASSQTGLTYEQYF. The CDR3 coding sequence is TGCGCCAGCAGCCAGACGGGTCTAACCTACGAGCAGTACTTC.

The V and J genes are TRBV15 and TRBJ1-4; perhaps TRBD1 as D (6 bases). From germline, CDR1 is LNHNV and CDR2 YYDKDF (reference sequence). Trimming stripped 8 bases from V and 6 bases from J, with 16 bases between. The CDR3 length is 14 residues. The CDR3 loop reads CATSAQGRDEKLFF. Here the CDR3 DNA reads TGTGCCACCTCCGCCCAGGGGAGGGATGAAAAACTGTTTTTT.

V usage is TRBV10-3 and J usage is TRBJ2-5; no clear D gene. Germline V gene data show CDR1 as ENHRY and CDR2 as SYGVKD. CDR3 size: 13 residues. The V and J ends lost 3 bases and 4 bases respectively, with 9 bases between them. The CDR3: CAISDGLVETQYF. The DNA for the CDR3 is TGTGCCATCAGTGATGGGTTGGTAGAGACCCAGTACTTC.

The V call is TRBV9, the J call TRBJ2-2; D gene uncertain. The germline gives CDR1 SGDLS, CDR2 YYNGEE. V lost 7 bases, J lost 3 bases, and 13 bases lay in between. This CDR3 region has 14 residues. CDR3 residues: CASQGPLDTGELFF. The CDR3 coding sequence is TGTGCCAGCCAAGGGCCGCTCGACACCGGGGAGCTGTTTTTT.

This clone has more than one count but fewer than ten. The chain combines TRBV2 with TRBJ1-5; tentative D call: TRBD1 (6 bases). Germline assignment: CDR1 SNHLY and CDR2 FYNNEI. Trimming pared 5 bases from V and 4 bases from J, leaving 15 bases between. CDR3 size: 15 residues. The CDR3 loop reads CASSPGGRSNQPQHF. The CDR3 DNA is TGTGCCAGCAGTCCCGGGGGCAGGTCGAATCAGCCCCAGCATTTT.

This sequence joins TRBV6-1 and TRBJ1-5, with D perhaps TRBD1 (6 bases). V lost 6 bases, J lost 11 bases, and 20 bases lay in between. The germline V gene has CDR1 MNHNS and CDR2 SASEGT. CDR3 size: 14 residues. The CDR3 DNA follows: TGTGCCAGCAGCCGGAACAGGGAAAGGTTGACCCAGCATTTT. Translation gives CASSRNRERLTQHF.

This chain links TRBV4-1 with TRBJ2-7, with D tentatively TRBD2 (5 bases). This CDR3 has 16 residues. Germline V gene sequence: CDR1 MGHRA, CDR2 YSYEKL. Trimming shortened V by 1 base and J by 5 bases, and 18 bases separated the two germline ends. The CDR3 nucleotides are TGCGCCAGCAGCCAAGGGGCAGTCGGGAATTCCGACGAGCAGTACTTC. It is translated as CASSQGAVGNSDEQYF.

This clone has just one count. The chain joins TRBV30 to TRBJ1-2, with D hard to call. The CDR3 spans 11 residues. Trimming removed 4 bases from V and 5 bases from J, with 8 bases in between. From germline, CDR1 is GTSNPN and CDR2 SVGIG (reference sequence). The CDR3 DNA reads TGTGCCTGGAACGGCTTGTATGGCTACACCTTC. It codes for CAWNGLYGYTF. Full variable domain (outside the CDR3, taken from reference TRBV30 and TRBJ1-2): SQTIHQWPATLVQPVGSPLSLECTVEGTSNPNLYWYRQAAGRGLQLLFYSVGIGQISSEVPQNLSASRPQDRQFILSSKKLLLSDSGFYLCAWNGLYGYTFGSGTRLTVV.

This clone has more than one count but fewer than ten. The CDR3 DNA is TGTGCCAGCAGTTTCTCGGGACAGCTATACGAGCAGTACTTC. Its translation: CASSFSGQLYEQYF. This sequence joins TRBV28 and TRBJ2-7; 7 bases agree with TRBD1. This CDR3 is built from 14 residues. The germline V gene has CDR1 MDHEN and CDR2 SYDVKM. J gave up 4 bases and V 3 bases, and 6 bases lay outside the gene matches.

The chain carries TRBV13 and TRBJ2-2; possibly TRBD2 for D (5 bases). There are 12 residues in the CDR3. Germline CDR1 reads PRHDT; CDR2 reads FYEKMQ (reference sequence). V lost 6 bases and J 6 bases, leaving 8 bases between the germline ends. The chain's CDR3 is CASSRGAGELFF. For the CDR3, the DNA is TGTGCCAGCAGTCGGGGAGCCGGGGAGCTGTTTTTT.

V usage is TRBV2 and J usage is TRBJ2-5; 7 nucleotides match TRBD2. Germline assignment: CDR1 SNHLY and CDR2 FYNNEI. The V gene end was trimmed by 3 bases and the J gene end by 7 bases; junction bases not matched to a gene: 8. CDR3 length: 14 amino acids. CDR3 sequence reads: CASSDPSGIGTQYF. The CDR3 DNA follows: TGTGCCAGCAGTGACCCTAGCGGCATTGGGACCCAGTACTTC.

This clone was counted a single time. The CDR3 nucleotides are TGTGCCAGCAGCTTAGAAACTAGCGGGAGGAGCACAGATACGCAGTATTTT. Amino acids: CASSLETSGRSTDTQYF. The J gene is TRBJ2-3, the V gene TRBV11-2; 12 bases are shared with TRBD2. Germline assignment: CDR1 SGHAT and CDR2 FQNNGV. The CDR3 has 17 amino acids. Germline trimming cut 0 bases from V and 0 bases from J; bases unmatched to any gene: 1.

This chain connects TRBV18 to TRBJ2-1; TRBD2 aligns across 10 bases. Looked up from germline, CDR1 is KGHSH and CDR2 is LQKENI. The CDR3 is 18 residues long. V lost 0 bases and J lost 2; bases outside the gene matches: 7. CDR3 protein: CASSPPRGSGRAYNEQFF. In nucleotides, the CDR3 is TGTGCCAGCTCACCACCGCGGGGGAGCGGGAGGGCCTACAATGAGCAGTTCTTC.

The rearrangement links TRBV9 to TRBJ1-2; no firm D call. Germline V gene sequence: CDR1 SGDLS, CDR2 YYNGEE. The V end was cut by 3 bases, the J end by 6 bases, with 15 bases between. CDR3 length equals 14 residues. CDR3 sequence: CASSAGRAYNGYTF. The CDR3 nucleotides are TGTGCCAGCAGCGCCGGGAGGGCCTACAATGGCTACACCTTC.

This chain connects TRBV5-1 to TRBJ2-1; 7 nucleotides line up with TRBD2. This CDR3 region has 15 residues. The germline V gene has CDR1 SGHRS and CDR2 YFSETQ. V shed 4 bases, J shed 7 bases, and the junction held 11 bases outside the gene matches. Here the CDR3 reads CASSLMAGEGNEQFF. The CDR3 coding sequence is TGCGCCAGCAGCCTTATGGCGGGAGAGGGGAATGAGCAGTTCTTC.

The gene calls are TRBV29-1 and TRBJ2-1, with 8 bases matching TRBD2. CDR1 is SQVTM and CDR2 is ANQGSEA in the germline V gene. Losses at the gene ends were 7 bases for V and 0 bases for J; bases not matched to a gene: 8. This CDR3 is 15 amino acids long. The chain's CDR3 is CSGFSGESSYNEQFF. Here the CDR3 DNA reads TGCAGCGGTTTTAGCGGGGAGAGCTCCTACAATGAGCAGTTCTTC.

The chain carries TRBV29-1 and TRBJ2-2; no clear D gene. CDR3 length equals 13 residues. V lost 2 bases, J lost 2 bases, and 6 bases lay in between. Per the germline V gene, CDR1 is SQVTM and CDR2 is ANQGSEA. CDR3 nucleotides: TGCAGCGTTGAAATAGACAACACCGGGGAGCTGTTTTTT. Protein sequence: CSVEIDNTGELFF.

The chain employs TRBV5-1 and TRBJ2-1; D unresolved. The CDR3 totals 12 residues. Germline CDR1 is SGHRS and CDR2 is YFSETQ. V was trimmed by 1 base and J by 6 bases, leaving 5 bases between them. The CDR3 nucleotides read TGCGCCAGCAGCTTGCCCACCAATGAGCAGTTCTTC. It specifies CASSLPTNEQFF.

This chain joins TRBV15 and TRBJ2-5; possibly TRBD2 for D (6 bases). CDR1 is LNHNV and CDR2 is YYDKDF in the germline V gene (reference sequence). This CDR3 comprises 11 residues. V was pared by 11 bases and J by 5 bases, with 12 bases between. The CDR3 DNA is TGTGCCTCCGGCGCGGGGGAGACCCAGTACTTC. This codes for CASGAGETQYF. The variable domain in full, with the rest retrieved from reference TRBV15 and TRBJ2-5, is DAMVIQNPRYQVTQFGKPVTLSCSQTLNHNVMYWYQQKSSQAPKLLFHYYDKDFNNEADTPDNFQSRRPNTSFCFLDIRSPGLGDTAMYLCASGAGETQYFGPGTRLLVL.

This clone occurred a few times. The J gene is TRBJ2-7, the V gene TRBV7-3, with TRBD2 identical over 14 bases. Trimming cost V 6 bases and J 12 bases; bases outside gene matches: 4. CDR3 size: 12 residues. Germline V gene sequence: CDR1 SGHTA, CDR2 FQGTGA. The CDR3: CASSTGTSGRYF. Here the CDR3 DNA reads TGTGCCAGCAGTACCGGGACTAGCGGGAGGTACTTC.

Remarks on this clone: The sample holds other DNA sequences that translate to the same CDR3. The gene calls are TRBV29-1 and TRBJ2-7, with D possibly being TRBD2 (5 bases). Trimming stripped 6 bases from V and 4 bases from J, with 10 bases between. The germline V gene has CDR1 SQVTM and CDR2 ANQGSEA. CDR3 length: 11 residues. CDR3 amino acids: CSVRREYEQYF. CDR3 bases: TGCAGCGTCCGACGGGAATACGAGCAGTACTTC.

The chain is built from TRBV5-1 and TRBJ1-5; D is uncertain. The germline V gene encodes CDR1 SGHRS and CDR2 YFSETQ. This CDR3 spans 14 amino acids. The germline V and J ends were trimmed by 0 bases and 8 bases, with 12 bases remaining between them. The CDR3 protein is CASSLGADSKPQHF. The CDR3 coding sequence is TGCGCCAGCAGCTTGGGGGCAGATTCGAAGCCCCAGCATTTT.

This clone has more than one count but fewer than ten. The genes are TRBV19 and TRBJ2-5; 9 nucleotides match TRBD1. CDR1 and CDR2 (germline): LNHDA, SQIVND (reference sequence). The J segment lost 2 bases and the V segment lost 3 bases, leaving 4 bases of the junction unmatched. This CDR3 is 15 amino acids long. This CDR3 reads CASSMRQGGQETQYF. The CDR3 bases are TGTGCCAGTAGTATGAGACAGGGGGGTCAAGAGACCCAGTACTTC.